Presented here are 28 T cell receptor beta chains from one specimen sequenced in a study of T cell clonality in common variable immunodeficiency. Repertoires were generated with immunoSEQ multiplex PCR, while TCRdb's copy carries only in-frame clones and drops some. The sample contains some 40,000 clones, none of them singletons. Sequencing used peripheral blood mononuclear cells. Receptors were obtained from a person between 18 and 70 years old in good health.

This clone was recorded a few times. The read comes to an end 3 residues before the CDR3 does, leaving the germline J gene to fill in the end. J is TRBJ2-7 and V is TRBV19, with a tentative D call TRBD1 (6 bases). The germline V gene encodes CDR1 LNHDA and CDR2 SQIVND (reference sequence). Between the trimmed V and J ends, which lost 8 bases and 2 bases, there was a span of 16 bases. The CDR3 covers 14 residues. CDR3 DNA, as far as it was read: TGTGCCAGTCGGAGCAGGGGTAGGGCCTACGAG. Translating it yields CASRSRGRAYE. The full-length CDR3 reads as CASRSRGRAYEQYF.

This clone was seen repeatedly, ten times or more. The CDR3 end is not reached by the read, which stops 3 residues before it; the germline J gene fills it in. The chain carries TRBV20-1 and TRBJ1-1; D call uncertain. This CDR3 has 13 residues. Germline V CDR1 and CDR2: DFQATT, SNEGSKA (reference sequence). The CDR3 loop is CSARDSGGSAAFF. The sequenced part of the CDR3 DNA is TGCAGTGCTAGAGATAGTGGTGGTTCTGCA.

This clone was observed at least ten times. The read finishes 3 residues shy of the CDR3 end, and the germline J gene is used to complete it. The V call is TRBV5-6, the J call TRBJ1-1; no clear D. The CDR3 has 12 amino acids. The germline CDR1 and CDR2 sequences are SGHDT and YYEEEE. CDR3 loop: CASSLSAQRAFF. The part of the CDR3 DNA that was read is TGTGCCAGCAGCTTGAGCGCACAGCGG.

This clone has ten or more counts. The read falls 3 residues short of the CDR3 end, and the missing part is taken from the germline J gene. This chain uses TRBV20-1 with TRBJ2-7; D might be TRBD2 (6 bases). Germline values: CDR1 DFQATT, CDR2 SNEGSKA (reference sequence). The CDR3 runs 14 residues. V lost 0 bases to trimming and J lost 0 bases, with 9 bases between them. The CDR3 DNA, read in part, is TGCAGTGCTAGAGATTGGCGGGGCTCCTACGAG. It translates to CSARDWRGSYE. The CDR3 as a whole reads CSARDWRGSYEQYF.

This clone was counted many times. From the germline J gene comes the end of the CDR3, since the read stops 3 residues before it. The V call is TRBV9, the J call TRBJ1-4; 10 bases map to TRBD1. The CDR3 covers 15 residues. Per germline, CDR1 SGDLS and CDR2 YYNGEE. The trim removed 3 bases at V and 6 bases at J, leaving 5 bases unmatched. The DNA read from the CDR3 is TGTGCCAGCAGCGCCCGACAGGGGGCGGATGAAAAA. Its protein is CASSARQGADEK. The complete CDR3 protein is CASSARQGADEKLFF.

This clone showed up many times. The CDR3 end lies 3 residues beyond the end of the read and is filled in from the germline J gene. The chain combines TRBV5-1 with TRBJ1-4, with a weak D call TRBD1 (6 bases). The CDR3 totals 14 residues. Germline V gives CDR1 SGHRS, CDR2 YFSETQ. Trimming pared 2 bases from V and 8 bases from J, leaving 13 bases between. The CDR3 is CASSFKDSKEKLFF. CDR3 bases read: TGCGCCAGCAGCTTCAAGGACAGTAAGGAAAAA.

The sample holds many counts of this clone. Read data end 3 residues before the CDR3 end; the end is taken from the germline J gene. The J gene is TRBJ2-2, the V gene TRBV5-1, with TRBD1 matching over 9 bases. CDR1 and CDR2 (germline): SGHRS, YFSETQ. The CDR3 sequence is 18 residues long. The CDR3 spells CASSRRQGGTRTNEKLFF. The covered CDR3 bases are TGCGCCAGCAGCCGCAGACAGGGGGGTACTCGAACTAATGAAAAG.

This clone was recorded at least ten times. The read ends 3 residues before the CDR3 terminus; that terminus is restored from the germline J gene. The chain is built from TRBV20-1 and TRBJ2-7, with D possibly TRBD2 on 5 matching bases. Trimming stripped 0 bases from V and 4 bases from J, with 22 bases between. The germline V gene encodes CDR1 DFQATT and CDR2 SNEGSKA (reference sequence). This CDR3 spans 17 amino acids. This CDR3 is CSARDLLVSGPFYEQYF. The sequenced part of the CDR3 DNA is TGCAGTGCTAGAGATCTACTAGTTTCGGGCCCTTTTTACGAG.

This clone was counted at least ten times. Read data end 3 residues before the CDR3 end; the end is taken from the germline J gene. V usage is TRBV29-1 and J usage is TRBJ2-5; perhaps TRBD1 as D (7 bases). The germline gives CDR1 SQVTM, CDR2 ANQGSEA. V was clipped by 4 bases and J by 5 bases, with 14 bases between them. This CDR3 contains 13 residues. CDR3 DNA (partial): TGCAGCGTTGTTAAGGGGGCGGGGGAGACC. Protein product: CSVVKGAGET. The whole CDR3 is CSVVKGAGETQYF.

Many counts were recorded for this clone. The CDR3 is cut off 3 residues early in the read; its end comes from the germline J gene. The genes are TRBV5-1 and TRBJ1-4; 11 bases map to TRBD1. CDR1 and CDR2 from the germline V gene are SGHRS and YFSETQ. The CDR3 spans 15 residues. The covered CDR3 bases are TGCGCCAGCAGCCCAAACCGGGACAGGGGGACACCA. Residues: CASSPNRDRGTP. The full CDR3 protein is CASSPNRDRGTPLFF.

This clone was observed at least ten times. The sequence runs out 3 residues before the end of the CDR3; the remainder is reconstructed from the germline J gene. V usage is TRBV29-1 and J usage is TRBJ2-6; D is uncertain. The V gene lost 5 bases and the J gene lost 0 bases, with 8 bases spanning the gap. The CDR3 spans 14 residues. Germline CDR1 and CDR2: SQVTM and ANQGSEA. CDR3 protein: CSVLTFSGANVLTF. The part of the CDR3 DNA that was read is TGCAGCGTTTTAACTTTCTCTGGGGCCAACGTC.

This clone has just a few counts. From the germline J gene comes the end of the CDR3, since the read stops 3 residues before it. This sequence joins TRBV7-6 and TRBJ1-2; TRBD1 aligns across 12 bases. The CDR3 is 15 amino acids. After removal of 5 bases from V and 5 bases from J, the junction contained 6 bases not matched to a gene. In germline, CDR1 is SGHVS, CDR2 FNYEAQ. The sequenced CDR3 bases are TGTGCCAGCAGCAATCCGGGACAGGGGGCGTATGGC. Amino acid sequence: CASSNPGQGAYG. The full CDR3 protein reads CASSNPGQGAYGYTF.

This clone was seen many times. The read ends 3 residues early relative to the CDR3; the germline J gene fills the gap. The chain is built from TRBV20-1 and TRBJ2-5; TRBD2 is a possible D gene (5 bases). Deletions cut 6 bases from V and 0 bases from J, with 11 bases between. CDR1 and CDR2 from the germline V gene are DFQATT and SNEGSKA (reference sequence). The CDR3 is 13 residues long. The CDR3 is CSAEDSHQETQYF. The sequenced CDR3 bases are TGCAGTGCAGAGGACTCCCACCAAGAGACC.

This clone has a handful of counts. Read data end 3 residues before the CDR3 end; the end is taken from the germline J gene. This chain uses TRBV19 with TRBJ2-3, with 8 bases that match TRBD2. V was pared by 6 bases and J by 0 bases, with 8 bases of the junction left unmatched. Germline values: CDR1 LNHDA, CDR2 SQIVND (reference sequence). The CDR3 is made up of 16 amino acids. Incomplete CDR3 DNA: TGTGCCAGTAGATACCCGGGGGGGGCTAGCACAGATACG. It encodes CASRYPGGASTDT. The whole CDR3 protein reads CASRYPGGASTDTQYF.

This clone was detected only a few times. The read finishes 3 residues shy of the CDR3 end, and the germline J gene is used to complete it. The chain combines TRBV18 with TRBJ2-3; a possible D gene is TRBD2 (5 bases). Germline V gene lookup returns CDR1 KGHSH and CDR2 LQKENI. This CDR3 comprises 17 residues. CDR3 DNA, as far as it was read: TGTGCCAGCTCACCACTTTCTTCGCTAGCTCGAAAAGAGACG. This sequence encodes CASSPLSSLARKET. The complete CDR3 protein is CASSPLSSLARKETQYF.

This clone showed up many times. The CDR3 extends 3 residues past the end of the read, so its final part is completed from the germline J gene. The chain has TRBV5-6 and TRBJ1-2; 10 bases align to TRBD1. The CDR3 runs 14 residues. The junction had 7 bases not matched to a gene; V was cut back by 4 bases and J by 7 bases. Looked up from germline, CDR1 is SGHDT and CDR2 is YYEEEE. CDR3 bases read: TGTGCCAGCAGCCTGGGACAGGGGTACGGTGGC. Protein: CASSLGQGYGG. The complete CDR3 reads CASSLGQGYGGYTF.

This clone was picked up a small number of times. From the germline J gene comes the end of the CDR3, since the read stops 3 residues before it. The J gene is TRBJ1-4, the V gene TRBV18; possibly TRBD1 for D (6 bases). Germline loops: CDR1 KGHSH, CDR2 LQKENI. This CDR3 has 14 amino acids. Partial CDR3 DNA: TGTGCCAGCTCTACAGGGCCCTATAATTCACCA. It yields the protein CASSTGPYNSP. The entire CDR3 is CASSTGPYNSPLFF. The complete variable domain, with remaining parts taken from reference TRBV18 and TRBJ1-4, reads NAGVMQNPRHLVRRRGQEARLRCSPMKGHSHVYWYRQLPEEGLKFMVYLQKENIIDESGMPKERFSAEFPKEGPSILRIQQVVRGDSAAYFCASSTGPYNSPLFFGSGTQLSVL.

The sample holds many counts of this clone. The read finishes 3 residues shy of the CDR3 end, and the germline J gene is used to complete it. The gene calls are TRBV6-2 or TRBV6-3 and TRBJ2-4; 10 positions match TRBD2. The V gene's germline CDR1 is MNHEY and CDR2 SVGEGT. V shed 3 bases, J shed 1 base, and the junction held 3 bases outside the gene matches. This CDR3 has 16 amino acids. The sequenced part of the CDR3 DNA is TGTGCCAGCAGTTATCTAGCGGGGGCGGCCAAAAACATT. Amino acids: CASSYLAGAAKNI. The full CDR3 protein is CASSYLAGAAKNIQYF.

This clone was seen at least ten times. Sequencing ends 3 residues short of the CDR3 end; the germline J gene provides the rest. V is TRBV7-6 and J is TRBJ2-1; 7 positions agree with TRBD1. The CDR3 has 17 residues. With V trimmed by 5 bases and J by 5 bases, 15 bases remained unmatched. In germline, CDR1 is SGHVS, CDR2 FNYEAQ. Incomplete CDR3 DNA: TGTGCCAGCAGCCAGCGGTCGTCGGGACAGACCAACAATGAG. This translates into CASSQRSSGQTNNE. The whole CDR3 sequence reads CASSQRSSGQTNNEQFF.

This clone was counted only a few times. The read ends 3 residues before the CDR3 terminus; that terminus is restored from the germline J gene. The chain recombines TRBV7-9 with TRBJ2-3, with D perhaps TRBD1 (6 bases). This CDR3 region has 12 residues. Germline CDR1 SEHNR, CDR2 FQNEAQ (reference sequence). The CDR3 loop reads CASTMDRKTQYF. CDR3 DNA, as far as it was read: TGTGCCAGCACCATGGACAGAAAGACG.

The sample holds many counts of this clone. The CDR3 extends 3 residues past the end of the read, so its final part is completed from the germline J gene. The chain carries TRBV19 and TRBJ2-1, with D possibly TRBD1 on 6 matching bases. Germline-derived CDR1 and CDR2 are LNHDA and SQIVND (reference sequence). This CDR3 region has 14 residues. V shed 3 bases and J shed 6 bases, with 12 bases lying between them. The covered CDR3 bases are TGTGCCAGTAGTATGATGATGGGGGCCAATGAG. Amino acid sequence: CASSMMMGANE. The entire CDR3 sequence reads CASSMMMGANEQFF.

With respect to this clone: The read ends 3 residues shy of where the CDR3 ends; the end is completed using the germline J gene. The J gene is TRBJ1-6, the V gene TRBV19; 8 positions match TRBD1. Trimming cost V 5 bases and J 8 bases; bases outside gene matches: 5. Per the germline V gene, CDR1 is LNHDA and CDR2 is SQIVND (reference sequence). This CDR3 is built from 14 residues. The covered CDR3 bases are TGTGCCAGTAGTGCCGACAGGGGTTATTCACCC. It codes for CASSADRGYSP. The whole CDR3 is CASSADRGYSPLHF.

This clone was observed at least ten times. The CDR3 end is not reached by the read, which stops 3 residues before it; the germline J gene fills it in. V is TRBV6-2 or TRBV6-3 and J is TRBJ1-1; possibly TRBD1 for D (6 bases). CDR3 length: 16 residues. The germline V gene encodes CDR1 MNHEY and CDR2 SVGEGT. V was cut by 0 bases and J by 0 bases, with 11 bases left in between. CDR3 loop: CASSYSLQGMNTEAFF. CDR3 DNA, as far as it was read: TGTGCCAGCAGTTACTCCCTACAGGGCATGAACACTGAA.

This clone turned up a few times. Read sequence stops 3 residues before the CDR3 end, and the germline J gene provides the missing end. This chain links TRBV5-1 with TRBJ2-7; 8 bases fit TRBD1. This CDR3 has 14 amino acids. CDR1 is SGHRS and CDR2 is YFSETQ in the germline V gene. Trimming took 4 bases from V and 2 from J; bases not matched to a gene: 5. The sequenced CDR3 bases are TGCGCCAGCAGCCCCGGGACAGGCGCCTACGAG. This translates into CASSPGTGAYE. The CDR3 in full is CASSPGTGAYEQYF.

This clone was seen more than once but under ten times. The read ends 3 residues before the CDR3 terminus; that terminus is restored from the germline J gene. The chain couples TRBV19 to TRBJ1-1; unclear D gene. Trimming stripped 11 bases from V and 0 bases from J, with 13 bases between. Germline V gene lookup returns CDR1 LNHDA and CDR2 SQIVND (reference sequence). The CDR3 has 13 amino acids. CDR3 amino acids: CAANAGMNTEAFF. Partial CDR3 DNA: TGTGCCGCCAATGCGGGTATGAACACTGAA.

Ten or more counts support this clone. The CDR3 goes on 3 residues after the read ends, and that part is filled in from the germline J gene. The rearrangement links TRBV3-1 (or the pseudogene TRBV3-2) to TRBJ1-6; 7 bases align to TRBD1. The CDR3 is 15 amino acids. The germline gives CDR1 LGHDT, CDR2 YNNKEL (reference sequence). Trimming removed 3 bases from V and 9 bases from J; junction bases left unmatched: 8. The CDR3 DNA, read in part, is TGTGCCAGCAGCCACGGGACAGAGAGTAGTTCACCC. As protein: CASSHGTESSSP. The complete CDR3 reads CASSHGTESSSPLHF.

Many counts were recorded for this clone. This CDR3 reads CASSPERTYDTQYF. The covered CDR3 bases are TGTGCCAGCTCCCCCGAGCGGACTTACGATACG. This chain links TRBV7-3 with TRBJ2-3; maybe TRBD2 (5 bases). The read terminates 3 residues ahead of where the CDR3 ends, so the germline J gene completes it. The CDR3 has 14 amino acids. Deletions cut 8 bases from V and 6 bases from J, with 18 bases between. Germline CDR1 SGHTA, CDR2 FQGTGA.

This clone turned up a few times. Read data end 3 residues before the CDR3 end; the end is taken from the germline J gene. The chain uses TRBV7-9 and TRBJ1-1; D is perhaps TRBD1 (5 bases). Germline V gene data show CDR1 as SEHNR and CDR2 as FQNEAQ (reference sequence). V shed 3 bases and J shed 4 bases, with 6 bases lying between them. The CDR3 is 12 amino acids. The CDR3 protein is CASSFQGTEAFF. The DNA read from the CDR3 is TGTGCCAGCAGCTTTCAGGGCACTGAA.